A single sample gave rise to the 9 T cell receptor beta chains below, sequenced in a study of blood T cell repertoires in COVID-19. The table came from immunoSEQ multiplex PCR; TCRdb's copy has only in-frame clones and leaves some out. This table holds 150,000 to 200,000 clones, roughly 87% found once. The sample was PBMCs or T cells enriched from blood (not recorded which). Receptors were obtained from a woman aged 45-65 years who had recovered from COVID-19.

V and J are TRBV6-4 and TRBJ2-5, with TRBD1 matching over 8 bases. With V trimmed by 6 bases and J by 2 bases, 11 bases remained unmatched. Per the germline V gene, CDR1 is MRHNA and CDR2 is SNTAGT. The CDR3 is 16 amino acids. Here the CDR3 DNA reads TGTGCCAGCAGAGCCTCGGACAGGGAGGATCAAGAGACCCAGTACTTC. Amino acid sequence: CASRASDREDQETQYF.

The chain uses TRBV9 and TRBJ2-4; 9 bases agree with TRBD2. V was clipped by 0 bases and J by 6 bases; unmatched bases: 1. The CDR3 runs to 14 residues. Germline loops: CDR1 SGDLS, CDR2 YYNGEE. CDR3 nucleotides: TGTGCCAGCAGCGTAGAGACTAGCGGAAACATTCAGTACTTC. It yields the protein CASSVETSGNIQYF.

A single count supports this clone. The chain links TRBV11-2 to TRBJ2-7; 9 nucleotides line up with TRBD2. Per the germline V gene, CDR1 is SGHAT and CDR2 is FQNNGV. The V and J ends lost 4 bases and 2 bases, in that order; junction bases with no gene match: 9. The CDR3 totals 16 residues. This chain's CDR3 is CASSSLTSGSTYEQYF. The CDR3, as DNA: TGTGCCAGCAGCTCGCTGACTAGCGGCTCTACCTACGAGCAGTACTTC.

The V and J genes are TRBV24-1 and TRBJ2-5, with 9 bases fitting TRBD1. The germline CDR1 and CDR2 sequences are KGHDR and SFDVKD. V lost 7 bases to trimming and J lost 2 bases; unmatched junction nucleotides: 1. The CDR3 runs 13 residues. The CDR3 sequence is CATRGTGQETQYF. The CDR3 coding sequence is TGTGCCACCAGAGGGACAGGGCAAGAGACCCAGTACTTC.

The chain links TRBV7-9 to TRBJ2-7, with D hard to call. This CDR3 region has 18 residues. V lost 2 bases and J 0 bases, leaving 20 bases between the germline ends. The germline V gene encodes CDR1 SEHNR and CDR2 FQNEAQ (reference sequence). CDR3 residues: CASSLTAIPPRSSYEQYF. In nucleotides, the CDR3 is TGTGCCAGCAGCTTAACCGCGATACCCCCGAGGAGCTCCTACGAGCAGTACTTC.

The V and J genes are TRBV3-1 (or the pseudogene TRBV3-2) and TRBJ2-4; possibly TRBD2 for D (5 bases). The CDR3 totals 18 residues. The V end was cut by 0 bases, the J end by 0 bases, with 15 bases between. Germline CDR1 LGHDT, CDR2 YNNKEL (reference sequence). The chain's CDR3 is CASSQDHTGKGAKNIQYF. As DNA, the CDR3 is TGTGCCAGCAGCCAAGATCACACGGGGAAAGGAGCCAAAAACATTCAGTACTTC.

V is TRBV18 and J is TRBJ1-5, with a tentative D call TRBD1 (5 bases). V was trimmed by 3 bases and J by 5 bases, leaving 8 bases between them. This CDR3 comprises 13 residues. Germline assignment: CDR1 KGHSH and CDR2 LQKENI. The CDR3 loop is CASSPAGDQPQHF. The CDR3 DNA follows: TGTGCCAGCTCACCTGCGGGGGATCAGCCCCAGCATTTT.

V usage is TRBV28 and J usage is TRBJ1-2; the D is unclear. V lost 9 bases and J 4 bases, leaving 15 bases between the germline ends. The length of the CDR3 is 13 residues. In germline, CDR1 is MDHEN, CDR2 SYDVKM. In DNA form, the CDR3 reads TGTGCCAGTAATGACCGGAGCCGCTATGGCTACACCTTC. Protein: CASNDRSRYGYTF.

The CDR3 DNA is TGTGCCAGTAGTCCCACCCACAGGGTGCCTAACTATGGCTACACCTTC. It specifies CASSPTHRVPNYGYTF. The rearrangement joins TRBV19 to TRBJ1-2; maybe TRBD1 (6 bases). V was pared by 5 bases and J by 0 bases, with 16 bases between. Germline CDR1 is LNHDA and CDR2 is SQIVND (reference sequence). CDR3 size: 16 residues.